This T cell receptor beta chain was sequenced during a study of cytomegalovirus exposure and HLA in healthy donors. Primers: 60 Vbeta forward and 13 Jbeta reverse. The assay was immunoSEQ multiplex PCR, and TCRdb's table has in-frame clones only and misses some. This repertoire shows 90,000 to 110,000 clones, nearly 70% found once; its top ten account for 5.4%. As regards this clone: Its antigen is not known.

Study-level results: Reportedly, HLA-A and HLA-B alleles of most subjects were accurately predicted from TCR beta. Earlier findings revealed that most TCR beta V segments proved productive either about 87% or about 30% of the time. The authors judged a highly shared variant cluster likely a sequencing artifact. In a later analysis, a missense DCLRE1C variant was linked to TCR beta V- and J-gene trimming.

Germline trimming cut 6 bases from V and 1 base from J; bases unmatched to any gene: 5. The CDR3 contains 14 residues. The V gene's germline CDR1 is MNHNY and CDR2 SVGAGI (reference sequence). The V and J genes are TRBV6-6 and TRBJ1-1; 7 positions match TRBD1. The receptor was isolated from a woman in her seventies in good health and CMV-seropositive. Sequencing was carried out using PBMCs. The CDR3 bases are TGTGCCAGCAGATCCGGGACAGCGAACACTGAAGCTTTCTTT. Translation: CASRSGTANTEAFF.